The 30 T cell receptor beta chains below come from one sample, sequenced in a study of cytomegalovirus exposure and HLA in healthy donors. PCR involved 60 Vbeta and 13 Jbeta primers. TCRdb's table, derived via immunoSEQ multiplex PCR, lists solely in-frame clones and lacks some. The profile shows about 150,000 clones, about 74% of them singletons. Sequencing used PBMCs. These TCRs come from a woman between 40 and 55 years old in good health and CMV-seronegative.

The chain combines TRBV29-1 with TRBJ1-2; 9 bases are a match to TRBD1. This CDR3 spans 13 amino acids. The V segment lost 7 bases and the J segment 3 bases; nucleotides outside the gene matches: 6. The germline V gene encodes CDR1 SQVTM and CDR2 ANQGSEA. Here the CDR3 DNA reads TGCAGCGCCCGCGACAGGGGGTACTATGGCTACACCTTC. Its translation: CSARDRGYYGYTF.

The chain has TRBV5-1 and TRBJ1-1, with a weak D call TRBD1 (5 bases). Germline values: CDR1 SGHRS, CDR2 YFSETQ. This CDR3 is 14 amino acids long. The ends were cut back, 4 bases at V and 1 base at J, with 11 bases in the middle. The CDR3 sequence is CASSLPGENTEAFF. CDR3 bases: TGCGCCAGCAGCCTTCCGGGGGAGAACACTGAAGCTTTCTTT.

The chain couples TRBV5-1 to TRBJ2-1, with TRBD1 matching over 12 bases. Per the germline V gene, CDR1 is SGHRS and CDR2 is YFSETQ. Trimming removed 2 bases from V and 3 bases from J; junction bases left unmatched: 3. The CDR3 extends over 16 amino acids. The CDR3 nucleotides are TGCGCCAGCAGCTTAGGGACAGGGGGCTTCTACAATGAGCAGTTCTTC. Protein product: CASSLGTGGFYNEQFF.

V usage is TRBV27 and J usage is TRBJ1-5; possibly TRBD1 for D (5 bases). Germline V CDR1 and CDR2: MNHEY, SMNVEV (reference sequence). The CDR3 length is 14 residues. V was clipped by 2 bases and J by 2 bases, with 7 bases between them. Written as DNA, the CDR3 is TGTGCCAGCAGTTTAGGGGGGGGCAATCAGCCCCAGCATTTT. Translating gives CASSLGGGNQPQHF.

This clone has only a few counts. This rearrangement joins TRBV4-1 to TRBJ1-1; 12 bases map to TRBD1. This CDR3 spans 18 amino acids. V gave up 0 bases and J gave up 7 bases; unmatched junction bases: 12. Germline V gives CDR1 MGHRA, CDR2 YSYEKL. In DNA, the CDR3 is TGCGCCAGCAGCCAAGATAAGTCGCGGGACAGGGGGCTGGATGAAGCTTTCTTT. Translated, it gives CASSQDKSRDRGLDEAFF.

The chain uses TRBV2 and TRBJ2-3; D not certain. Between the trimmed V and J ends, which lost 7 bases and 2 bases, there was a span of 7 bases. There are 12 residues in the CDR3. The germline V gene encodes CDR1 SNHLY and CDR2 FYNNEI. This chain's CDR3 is CASMAFTDTQYF. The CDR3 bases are TGTGCCAGCATGGCCTTCACAGATACGCAGTATTTT.

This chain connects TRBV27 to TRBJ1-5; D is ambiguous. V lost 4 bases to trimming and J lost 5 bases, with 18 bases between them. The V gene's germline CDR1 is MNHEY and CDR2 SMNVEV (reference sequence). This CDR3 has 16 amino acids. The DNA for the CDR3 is TGTGCCAGCAGTTCCGTTCGTTGGCGGGTCGATCAGCCCCAGCATTTT. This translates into CASSSVRWRVDQPQHF.

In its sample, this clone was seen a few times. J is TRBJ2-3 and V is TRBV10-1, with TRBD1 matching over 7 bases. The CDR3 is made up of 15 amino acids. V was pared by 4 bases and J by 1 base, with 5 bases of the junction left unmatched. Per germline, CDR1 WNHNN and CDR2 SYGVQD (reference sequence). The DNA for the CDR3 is TGCGCCAGCAGTGCTTTCCAGGGGGGCACAGATACGCAGTATTTT. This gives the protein CASSAFQGGTDTQYF.

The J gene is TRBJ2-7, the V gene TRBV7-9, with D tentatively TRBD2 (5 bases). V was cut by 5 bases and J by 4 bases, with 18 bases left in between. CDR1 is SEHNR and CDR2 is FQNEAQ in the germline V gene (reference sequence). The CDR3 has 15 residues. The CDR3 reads CASSPGKGKGYEQYF. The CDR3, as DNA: TGTGCCAGCAGCCCCGGGAAGGGAAAAGGATACGAGCAGTACTTC.

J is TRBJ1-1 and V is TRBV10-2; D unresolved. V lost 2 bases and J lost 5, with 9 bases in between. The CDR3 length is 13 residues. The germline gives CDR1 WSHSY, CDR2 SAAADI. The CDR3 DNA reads TGCGCCAGCAGTGAGCCCGGGGTTACTGAAGCTTTCTTT. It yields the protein CASSEPGVTEAFF.

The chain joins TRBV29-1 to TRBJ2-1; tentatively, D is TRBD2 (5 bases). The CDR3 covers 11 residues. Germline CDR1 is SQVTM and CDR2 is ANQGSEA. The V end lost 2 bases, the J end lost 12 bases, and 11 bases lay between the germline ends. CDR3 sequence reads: CSVERGSAQFF. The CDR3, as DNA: TGCAGCGTTGAACGGGGAAGCGCGCAGTTCTTC.

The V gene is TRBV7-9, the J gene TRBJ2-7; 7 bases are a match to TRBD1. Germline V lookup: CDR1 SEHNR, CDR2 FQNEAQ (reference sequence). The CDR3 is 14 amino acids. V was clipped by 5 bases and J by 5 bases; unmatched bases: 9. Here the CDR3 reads CASSPTGDLNEQYF. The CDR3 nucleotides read TGTGCCAGCAGCCCCACAGGGGACCTGAACGAGCAGTACTTC.

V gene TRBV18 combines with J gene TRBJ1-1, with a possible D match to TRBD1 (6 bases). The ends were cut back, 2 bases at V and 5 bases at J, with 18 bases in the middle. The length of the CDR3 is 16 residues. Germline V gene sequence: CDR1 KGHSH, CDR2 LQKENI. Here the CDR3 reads CASSPDSLTQGTEAFF. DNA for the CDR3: TGTGCCAGCTCACCAGACTCCCTAACACAGGGAACTGAAGCTTTCTTT. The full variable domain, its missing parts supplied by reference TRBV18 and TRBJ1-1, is NAGVMQNPRHLVRRRGQEARLRCSPMKGHSHVYWYRQLPEEGLKFMVYLQKENIIDESGMPKERFSAEFPKEGPSILRIQQVVRGDSAAYFCASSPDSLTQGTEAFFGQGTRLTVV.

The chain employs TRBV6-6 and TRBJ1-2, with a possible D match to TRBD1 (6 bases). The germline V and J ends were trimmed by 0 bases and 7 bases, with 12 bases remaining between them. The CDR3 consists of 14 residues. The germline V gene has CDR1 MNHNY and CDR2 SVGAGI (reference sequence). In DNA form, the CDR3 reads TGTGCCAGCAGTTACTCATCAGGGGCGGGTGGCTACACCTTC. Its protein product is CASSYSSGAGGYTF.

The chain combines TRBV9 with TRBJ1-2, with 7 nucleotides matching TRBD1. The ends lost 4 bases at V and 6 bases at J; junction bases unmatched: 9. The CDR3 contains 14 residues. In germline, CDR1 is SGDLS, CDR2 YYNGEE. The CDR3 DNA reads TGTGCCAGCAGCCCAGTGCCCGGGACAGATGGCTACACCTTC. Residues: CASSPVPGTDGYTF.

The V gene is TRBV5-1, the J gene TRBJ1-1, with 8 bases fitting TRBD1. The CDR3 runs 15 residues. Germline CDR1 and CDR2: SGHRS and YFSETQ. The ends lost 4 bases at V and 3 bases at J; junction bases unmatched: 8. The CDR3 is CASSPGQGADTEAFF. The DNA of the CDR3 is TGCGCCAGCAGCCCCGGGCAGGGGGCCGACACTGAAGCTTTCTTT.

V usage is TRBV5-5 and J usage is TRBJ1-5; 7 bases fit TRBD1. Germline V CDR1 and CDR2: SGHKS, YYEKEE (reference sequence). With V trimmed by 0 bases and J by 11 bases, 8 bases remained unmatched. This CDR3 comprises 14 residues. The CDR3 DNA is TGTGCCAGCAGCTTGGACGGGACAGTCGATTCCCAGCATTTT. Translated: CASSLDGTVDSQHF.

CDR3 amino acids: CASSLPGGLAGTNEQFF. The CDR3 DNA sequence: TGTGCCAGCAGCTTACCCGGGGGCCTAGCGGGGACTAATGAGCAGTTCTTC. The chain joins TRBV7-9 to TRBJ2-1; 9 nucleotides align to TRBD2. Germline trimming cut 2 bases from V and 7 bases from J; bases unmatched to any gene: 12. The germline V gene encodes CDR1 SEHNR and CDR2 FQNEAQ (reference sequence). The CDR3 runs 17 residues. The whole variable domain, filled in from reference TRBV7-9 and TRBJ2-1, reads DTGVSQNPRHKITKRGQNVTFRCDPISEHNRLYWYRQTLGQGPEFLTYFQNEAQLEKSRLLSDRFSAERPKGSFSTLEIQRTEQGDSAMYLCASSLPGGLAGTNEQFFGPGTRLTVL.

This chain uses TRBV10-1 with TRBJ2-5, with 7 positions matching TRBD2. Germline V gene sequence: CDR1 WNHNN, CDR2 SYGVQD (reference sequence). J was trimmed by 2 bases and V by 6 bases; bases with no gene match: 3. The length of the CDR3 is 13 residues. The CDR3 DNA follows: TGCGCCAGCAGCCGGGACTATCAAGAGACCCAGTACTTC. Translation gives CASSRDYQETQYF.

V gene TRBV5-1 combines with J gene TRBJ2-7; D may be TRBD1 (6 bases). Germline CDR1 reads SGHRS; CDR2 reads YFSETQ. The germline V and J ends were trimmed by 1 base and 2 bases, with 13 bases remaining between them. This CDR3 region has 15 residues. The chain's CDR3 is CASSLSVGATYEQYF. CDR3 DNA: TGCGCCAGCAGCTTGTCTGTGGGGGCTACCTACGAGCAGTACTTC.

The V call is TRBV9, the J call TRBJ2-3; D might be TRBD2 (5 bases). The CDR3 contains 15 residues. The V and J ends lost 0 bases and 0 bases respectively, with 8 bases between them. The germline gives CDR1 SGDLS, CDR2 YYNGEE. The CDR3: CASSVGRGSTDTQYF. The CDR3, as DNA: TGTGCCAGCAGCGTAGGGCGAGGGAGCACAGATACGCAGTATTTT.

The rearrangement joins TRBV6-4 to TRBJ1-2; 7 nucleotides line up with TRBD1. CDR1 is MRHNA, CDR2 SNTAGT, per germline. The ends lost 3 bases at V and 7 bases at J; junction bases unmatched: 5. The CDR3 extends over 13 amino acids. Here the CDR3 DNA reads TGTGCCAGCAGTGAGGCAGGGGGTTTTGGCTACACCTTC. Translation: CASSEAGGFGYTF.

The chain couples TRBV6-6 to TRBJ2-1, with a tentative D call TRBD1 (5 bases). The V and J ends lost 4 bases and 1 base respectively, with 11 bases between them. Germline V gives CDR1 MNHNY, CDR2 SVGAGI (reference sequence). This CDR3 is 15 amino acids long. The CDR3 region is CASSSQSGSYNEQFF. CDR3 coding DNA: TGTGCCAGCAGTTCCCAATCAGGGTCCTACAATGAGCAGTTCTTC.

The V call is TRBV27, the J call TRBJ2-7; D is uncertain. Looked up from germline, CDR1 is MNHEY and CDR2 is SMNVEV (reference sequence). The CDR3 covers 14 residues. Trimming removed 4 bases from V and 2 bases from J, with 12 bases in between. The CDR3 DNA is TGTGCCAGCAGTTCTATGTTCCCCACCTACGAGCAGTACTTC. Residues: CASSSMFPTYEQYF.

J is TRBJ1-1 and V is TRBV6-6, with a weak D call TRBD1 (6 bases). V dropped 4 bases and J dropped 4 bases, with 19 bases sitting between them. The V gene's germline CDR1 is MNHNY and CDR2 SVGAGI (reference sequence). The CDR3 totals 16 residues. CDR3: CASSFPTGSGGTEAFF. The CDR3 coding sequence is TGTGCCAGCAGTTTCCCTACAGGGAGCGGAGGCACTGAAGCTTTCTTT.

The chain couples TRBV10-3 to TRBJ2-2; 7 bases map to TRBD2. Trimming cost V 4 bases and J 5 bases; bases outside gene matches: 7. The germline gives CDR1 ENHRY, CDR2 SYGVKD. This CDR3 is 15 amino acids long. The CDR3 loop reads CAISARQGGTGELFF. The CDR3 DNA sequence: TGTGCCATCAGTGCCCGGCAGGGAGGGACCGGGGAGCTGTTTTTT.

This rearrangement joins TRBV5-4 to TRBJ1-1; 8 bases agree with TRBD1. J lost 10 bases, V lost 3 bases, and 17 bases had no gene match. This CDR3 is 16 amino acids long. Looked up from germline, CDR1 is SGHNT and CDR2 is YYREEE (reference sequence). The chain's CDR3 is CASSSEIRSGQGLAFF. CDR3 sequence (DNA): TGTGCCAGCAGCTCGGAAATTAGGTCCGGACAGGGATTAGCTTTCTTT.

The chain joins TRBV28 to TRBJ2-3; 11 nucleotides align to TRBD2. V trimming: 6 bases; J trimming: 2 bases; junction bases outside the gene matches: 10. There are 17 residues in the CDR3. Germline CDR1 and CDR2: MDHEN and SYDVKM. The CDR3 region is CASSSPLAGAYTDTQYF. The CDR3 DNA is TGTGCCAGCAGCTCCCCACTAGCGGGAGCCTACACAGATACGCAGTATTTT.

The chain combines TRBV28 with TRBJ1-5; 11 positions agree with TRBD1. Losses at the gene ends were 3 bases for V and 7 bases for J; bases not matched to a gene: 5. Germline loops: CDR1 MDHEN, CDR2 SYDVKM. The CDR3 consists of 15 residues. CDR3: CASSLGGQGEQPQHF. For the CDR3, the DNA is TGTGCCAGCAGTTTGGGGGGACAGGGGGAACAGCCCCAGCATTTT.

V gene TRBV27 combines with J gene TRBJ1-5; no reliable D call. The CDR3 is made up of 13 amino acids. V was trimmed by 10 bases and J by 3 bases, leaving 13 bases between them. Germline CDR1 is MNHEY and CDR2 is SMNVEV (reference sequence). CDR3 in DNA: TGTGCCACCCGGCGAGGGAACAATCAGCCCCAGCATTTT. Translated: CATRRGNNQPQHF.